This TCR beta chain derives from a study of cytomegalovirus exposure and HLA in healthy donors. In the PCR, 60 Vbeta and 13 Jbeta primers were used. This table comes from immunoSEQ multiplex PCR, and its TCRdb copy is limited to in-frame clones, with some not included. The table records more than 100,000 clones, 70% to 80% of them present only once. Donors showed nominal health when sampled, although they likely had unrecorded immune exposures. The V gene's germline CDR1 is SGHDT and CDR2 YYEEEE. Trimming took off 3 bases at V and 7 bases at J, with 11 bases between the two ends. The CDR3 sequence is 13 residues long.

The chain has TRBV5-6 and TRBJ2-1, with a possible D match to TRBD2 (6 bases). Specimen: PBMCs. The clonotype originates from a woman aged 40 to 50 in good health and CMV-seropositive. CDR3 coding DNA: TGTGCCAGCAGCTCCGGGACTCCTAATGAGCAGTTCTTC. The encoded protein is CASSSGTPNEQFF.